The present T cell receptor (beta chain) was sequenced within a study of blood T cell repertoires in COVID-19. Study as a whole: The study drew acute and convalescent COVID-19 samples from the United States, Italy and Spain.

Per the germline V gene, CDR1 is MNHEY and CDR2 is SVGAGI. CDR3 length: 15 residues. Losses at the gene ends were 4 bases for V and 2 bases for J; bases not matched to a gene: 7. Sequenced by immunoSEQ multiplex PCR; TCRdb stores in-frame clones only, minus some. The table has 200,000 to 250,000 clones, approximately 90% seen once; the top ten hold 2% to 3%. The source is a man aged 25 to 40 with COVID-19, enrolled during active disease. The gene calls are TRBV6-5 and TRBJ1-1; 7 nucleotides line up with TRBD1. The sample comprised peripheral blood. DNA for the CDR3: TGTGCCAGCAGTTCCATTGGGACAGCCAACACTGAAGCTTTCTTT. It specifies CASSSIGTANTEAFF.